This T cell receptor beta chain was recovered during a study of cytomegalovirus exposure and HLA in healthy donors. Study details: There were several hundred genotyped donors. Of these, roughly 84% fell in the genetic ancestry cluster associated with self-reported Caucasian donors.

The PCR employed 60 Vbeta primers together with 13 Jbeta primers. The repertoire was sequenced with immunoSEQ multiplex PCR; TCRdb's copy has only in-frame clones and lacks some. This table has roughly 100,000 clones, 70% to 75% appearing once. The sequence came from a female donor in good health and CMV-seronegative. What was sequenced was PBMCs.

CDR3 DNA: TGCGCCAGCAGCCAAGAAGGGGTAGGAGTCACAGATACGCAGTATTTT. Its protein is CASSQEGVGVTDTQYF. V and J are TRBV4-1 and TRBJ2-3, with D possibly being TRBD1 (5 bases). CDR3 length: 16 amino acids. Germline V gene data show CDR1 as MGHRA and CDR2 as YSYEKL. V dropped 0 bases and J dropped 2 bases, with 12 bases sitting between them.